This is a list of T cell receptor beta chains from one sample in a study of blood T cell repertoires in COVID-19. Clones were sequenced by immunoSEQ multiplex PCR, and TCRdb holds only the in-frame ones, with some missing. The sample records around 82,000 clones, 86% being singletons. The sequenced sample was peripheral blood. These receptors all come from a man at least 80 years old with COVID-19, enrolled during active disease. Both conserved end residues are part of each CDR3. A D gene is named only where the DNA matches it firmly. A row's size may be missing; if present it is once, few, many or a size class.

D gene	J gene	V gene	clone size	CDR3 DNA	CDR3 protein
.	TRBJ2-1	TRBV5-6	.	TGTGCCAGCAGCCCGGACTCCTGGCCAGGCAATGAGCAGTTCTTC	CASSPDSWPGNEQFF
TRBD1	TRBJ1-2	TRBV5-1	.	TGCGCCAGCAGCTTGGAGGTGGACAGGGGCTATGGCTACACCTTC	CASSLEVDRGYGYTF
.	TRBJ1-4	TRBV19	few	TGTGCCAGTAGTATTAGTGAAAAACTGTTTTTT	CASSISEKLFF
.	TRBJ1-6	TRBV19	.	TGTGCCAGTAGTGGTTGGGACATGAATAATTCACCCCTCCACTTT	CASSGWDMNNSPLHF
.	TRBJ2-7	TRBV7-2	.	TGTGCCAGCAGCTCACAGGGTGGAGGATACGAGCAGTACTTC	CASSSQGGGYEQYF
.	TRBJ2-5	TRBV7-2	.	TGTGCCAGCAGCTTAGGGACAGGCACGGGGGCCCAGTACTTC	CASSLGTGTGAQYF
TRBD1	TRBJ2-1	TRBV19	few	TGTGCCAGTAGTGCGGACAGGGGGCTGGGTGAGCAGTTCTTC	CASSADRGLGEQFF
.	TRBJ1-1	TRBV7-8	.	TGTGCCAGCAGCTCAGGGCGGAACACTGAAGCTTTCTTT	CASSSGRNTEAFF
TRBD2	TRBJ2-3	TRBV7-9	few	TGTGCCAGCACCCGGGAGGCTAGCACAGATACGCAGTATTTT	CASTREASTDTQYF
TRBD2	TRBJ2-2	TRBV9	.	TGTGCCAGCAGCGTAACTAGCGAAACCACCGGGGAGCTGTTTTTT	CASSVTSETTGELFF
.	TRBJ1-2	TRBV24-1	.	TGTGCCACCAGCCGGGGGGAGACTAACTATGGCTACACCTTC	CATSRGETNYGYTF
.	TRBJ2-7	TRBV6-5	.	TGTGCCAGCAGTTACTCACAGGGCCCGACCTACGAGCAGTACTTC	CASSYSQGPTYEQYF
TRBD1	TRBJ1-1	TRBV28	.	TGTGCCAGCAGGACAGGGTATACTGAAGCTTTCTTT	CASRTGYTEAFF
TRBD1	TRBJ1-6	TRBV4-1	.	TGCGCCAGCAGCCAATTACAGGGGGCGGCTAATTCACCCCTCCACTTT	CASSQLQGAANSPLHF
.	TRBJ1-5	TRBV2	.	TGTGCCAGCAGTTTGGGAGGGGCGGGGAATCAGCCCCAGCATTTT	CASSLGGAGNQPQHF
.	TRBJ2-5	TRBV5-1	.	TGCGCCAGCAGCCCGCAAGGTGCTGGGGGGCAAGAGACCCAGTACTTC	CASSPQGAGGQETQYF
.	TRBJ2-2	TRBV5-6	.	TGTGCCAGCAGCTTGGAAAAAAGGGGTTCGAACACCGGGGAGCTGTTTTTT	CASSLEKRGSNTGELFF